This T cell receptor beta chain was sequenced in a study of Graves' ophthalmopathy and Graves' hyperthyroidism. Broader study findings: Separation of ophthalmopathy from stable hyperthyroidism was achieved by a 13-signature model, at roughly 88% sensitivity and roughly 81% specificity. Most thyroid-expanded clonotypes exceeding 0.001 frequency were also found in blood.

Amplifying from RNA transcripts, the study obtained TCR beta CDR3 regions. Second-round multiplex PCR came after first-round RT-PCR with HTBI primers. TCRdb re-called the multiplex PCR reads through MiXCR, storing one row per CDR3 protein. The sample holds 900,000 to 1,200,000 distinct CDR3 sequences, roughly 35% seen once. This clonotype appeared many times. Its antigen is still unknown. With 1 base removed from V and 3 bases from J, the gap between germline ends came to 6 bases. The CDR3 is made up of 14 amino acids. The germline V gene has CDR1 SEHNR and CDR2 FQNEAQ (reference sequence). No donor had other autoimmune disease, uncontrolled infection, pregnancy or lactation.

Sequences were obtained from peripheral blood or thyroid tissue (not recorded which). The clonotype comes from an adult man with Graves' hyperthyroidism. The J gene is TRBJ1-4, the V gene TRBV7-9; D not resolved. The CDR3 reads CASSLDTANEKLFF. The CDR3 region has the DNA TGTGCCAGCAGCTTAGACACCGCTAATGAAAAACTGTTTTTT.